Listed below are T cell receptor beta chains from one sample, sequenced in a study of T cells in Graves' hyperthyroidism and ophthalmopathy. TCRdb reanalysed the multiplex PCR reads using MiXCR and keeps one entry per CDR3 protein. This table has around 250,000 distinct CDR3 sequences, just over 14% appearing once. Specimen: blood. The receptors originated from a woman aged 40 to 50 with Graves' hyperthyroidism that later progressed to Graves' ophthalmopathy. The CDR3 runs from the conserved cysteine through the conserved F or W. The D gene is left open where the match is weak. Expanded clones get a size class; other rows say once, few or many, or leave the size out.

clone_size: .
d_call: .
v_call: TRBV15
j_call: TRBJ2-7
cdr3_aa: CATSRDTVGISSYEQYF
cdr3_nt: TGTGCCACCAGCAGAGATACCGTGGGGATAAGCTCCTACGAGCAGTACTTC

clone_size: many
d_call: .
v_call: TRBV9
j_call: TRBJ2-7
cdr3_aa: CASSVGPLNEQYF
cdr3_nt: TGTGCCAGCAGCGTAGGCCCCTTGAACGAGCAGTACTTC

clone_size: few
d_call: TRBD2
v_call: TRBV27
j_call: TRBJ2-5
cdr3_aa: CASKASGTSGRALETQYF
cdr3_nt: TGTGCCAGCAAAGCATCCGGGACTAGCGGGAGGGCCTTGGAGACCCAGTACTTC

clone_size: many
d_call: .
v_call: TRBV28
j_call: TRBJ2-7
cdr3_aa: CASSVSQGHEQYF
cdr3_nt: TGTGCCAGCAGTGTCTCACAGGGCCACGAGCAGTACTTC

clone_size: many
d_call: .
v_call: TRBV12-3/TRBV12-4
j_call: TRBJ2-4
cdr3_aa: CASSLLGGDIQYF
cdr3_nt: TGTGCCAGCAGTTTGTTAGGGGGTGACATTCAGTACTTC

clone_size: .
d_call: .
v_call: TRBV19
j_call: TRBJ1-3
cdr3_aa: CASSPTVSLGNTIYF
cdr3_nt: TGTGCCAGTAGCCCGACAGTATCCCTTGGAAACACCATATATTTT

clone_size: .
d_call: .
v_call: TRBV20-1
j_call: TRBJ1-6
cdr3_aa: CSPRPYRDSPLHF
cdr3_nt: TGCAGTCCACGCCCGTACCGTGATTCACCCCTCCACTTT

clone_size: many
d_call: TRBD2
v_call: TRBV5-1
j_call: TRBJ2-1
cdr3_aa: CASSLLSTSGNRNEQFF
cdr3_nt: TGCGCCAGCAGCTTGCTTTCGACTAGCGGGAATAGGAATGAGCAGTTCTTC

clone_size: many
d_call: .
v_call: TRBV11-2
j_call: TRBJ2-7
cdr3_aa: CASSLGASSSYEQYF
cdr3_nt: TGTGCCAGCAGCTTAGGGGCTTCTAGCTCCTACGAGCAGTACTTC

clone_size: many
d_call: .
v_call: TRBV12-3/TRBV12-4
j_call: TRBJ1-1
cdr3_aa: CASRGQPSNTEAFF
cdr3_nt: TGTGCCAGCAGAGGACAACCATCGAACACTGAAGCTTTCTTT

clone_size: many
d_call: TRBD2
v_call: TRBV10-3
j_call: TRBJ2-1
cdr3_aa: CAISEIPSGRWNEQFF
cdr3_nt: TGTGCCATCAGTGAGATTCCTAGCGGGAGGTGGAATGAGCAGTTCTTC

clone_size: .
d_call: .
v_call: TRBV7-3
j_call: TRBJ1-2
cdr3_aa: CASSPGGVDYGYTF
cdr3_nt: TGTGCCAGCAGCCCGGGGGGAGTCGACTATGGCTACACCTTC

clone_size: few
d_call: .
v_call: TRBV6-1
j_call: TRBJ1-4
cdr3_aa: CASSDISGGEKLFF
cdr3_nt: TGTGCCAGCAGTGACATTTCCGGAGGGGAAAAACTGTTTTTT

clone_size: .
d_call: .
v_call: TRBV6-2/TRBV6-3
j_call: TRBJ2-4
cdr3_aa: CASRPSGGAKNIQYF
cdr3_nt: TGTGCCAGCAGACCTAGTGGGGGGGCCAAAAACATTCAGTACTTC

clone_size: many
d_call: .
v_call: TRBV29-1
j_call: TRBJ2-1
cdr3_aa: CSVEDRSFSYNEQFF
cdr3_nt: TGCAGCGTTGAGGATCGGAGTTTTTCCTACAATGAGCAGTTCTTC

clone_size: many
d_call: .
v_call: TRBV3-1
j_call: TRBJ2-1
cdr3_aa: CASSLDFGGEYNEQFF
cdr3_nt: TGTGCCAGCAGCCTAGACTTCGGGGGAGAGTACAATGAGCAGTTCTTC

clone_size: few
d_call: .
v_call: TRBV5-4
j_call: TRBJ2-1
cdr3_aa: CASSLSRGSVYNEQFF
cdr3_nt: TGTGCCAGCAGCTTGAGTAGGGGGAGCGTATACAATGAGCAGTTCTTC

clone_size: few
d_call: .
v_call: TRBV20-1
j_call: TRBJ2-1
cdr3_aa: CSAAPRGEQFF
cdr3_nt: TGCAGTGCTGCCCCTAGGGGTGAGCAGTTCTTC

clone_size: few
d_call: .
v_call: TRBV29-1
j_call: TRBJ1-2
cdr3_aa: CSVLEGNYGYTF
cdr3_nt: TGCAGCGTTTTAGAGGGGAACTATGGCTACACCTTC

clone_size: many
d_call: TRBD2
v_call: TRBV20-1
j_call: TRBJ2-7
cdr3_aa: CSASLTSAYEQYF
cdr3_nt: TGCAGTGCTAGTCTAACTAGCGCATACGAGCAGTACTTC

clone_size: .
d_call: TRBD2
v_call: TRBV7-3
j_call: TRBJ2-1
cdr3_aa: CASSLTVGLANEQFF
cdr3_nt: TGTGCCAGCAGCTTAACTGTGGGACTAGCAAATGAGCAGTTCTTC

clone_size: .
d_call: TRBD1
v_call: TRBV27
j_call: TRBJ2-1
cdr3_aa: CASSYAGTGGNRWFF
cdr3_nt: TGTGCCAGCAGTTATGCCGGGACAGGGGGCAATCGGTGGTTCTTC

clone_size: few
d_call: .
v_call: TRBV20-1
j_call: TRBJ1-6
cdr3_aa: CSARTPGSSPLHF
cdr3_nt: TGCAGTGCTAGAACCCCCGGAAGTTCACCCCTCCACTTT

clone_size: .
d_call: TRBD2
v_call: TRBV7-3
j_call: TRBJ2-1
cdr3_aa: CASSSVAGGVEQFF
cdr3_nt: TGTGCCAGCAGCAGTGTCGCGGGAGGGGTTGAGCAGTTCTTC

clone_size: many
d_call: TRBD2
v_call: TRBV29-1
j_call: TRBJ2-1
cdr3_aa: CSFTPLGGSAYNEQFF
cdr3_nt: TGCAGTTTCACACCTCTCGGGGGGTCCGCCTACAATGAGCAGTTCTTC

clone_size: .
d_call: .
v_call: TRBV20-1
j_call: TRBJ1-1
cdr3_aa: CSAKDGRMDTEAFF
cdr3_nt: TGCAGTGCTAAGGACGGACGGATGGACACTGAAGCTTTCTTT

clone_size: few
d_call: .
v_call: TRBV7-2
j_call: TRBJ1-1
cdr3_aa: CASSFRMNTEAFF
cdr3_nt: TGTGCCAGCAGCTTTAGGATGAACACTGAAGCTTTCTTT

clone_size: many
d_call: .
v_call: TRBV7-8
j_call: TRBJ1-6
cdr3_aa: CASSQTGGESPLHF
cdr3_nt: TGTGCCAGCAGCCAAACGGGAGGAGAGTCACCCCTCCACTTT

clone_size: .
d_call: TRBD1
v_call: TRBV9
j_call: TRBJ2-1
cdr3_aa: CASSESPGGYNEQFF
cdr3_nt: TGTGCCAGCAGCGAGAGCCCAGGGGGATACAATGAGCAGTTCTTC

clone_size: many
d_call: .
v_call: TRBV7-2
j_call: TRBJ2-7
cdr3_aa: CASSYGGSSYEQYF
cdr3_nt: TGTGCCAGCAGCTATGGCGGAAGCTCCTACGAGCAGTACTTC

clone_size: many
d_call: TRBD1
v_call: TRBV11-2
j_call: TRBJ2-1
cdr3_aa: CASSTQGQQISYSEQFF
cdr3_nt: TGTGCCAGCAGCACCCAGGGACAGCAAATTTCCTACAGTGAGCAGTTCTTC

clone_size: many
d_call: .
v_call: TRBV2
j_call: TRBJ2-3
cdr3_aa: CASRANSTDTQYF
cdr3_nt: TGTGCCAGCAGGGCGAATAGCACAGATACGCAGTATTTT

clone_size: many
d_call: .
v_call: TRBV4-1
j_call: TRBJ2-7
cdr3_aa: CASSQDTPYEQYF
cdr3_nt: TGCGCCAGCAGCCAAGATACACCCTACGAGCAGTACTTC

clone_size: few
d_call: .
v_call: TRBV3-1
j_call: TRBJ2-6
cdr3_aa: CASSHGSGANVLTF
cdr3_nt: TGTGCCAGCAGCCATGGATCTGGGGCCAACGTCCTGACTTTC

clone_size: many
d_call: TRBD1
v_call: TRBV20-1
j_call: TRBJ2-2
cdr3_aa: CSARHQGDTGELFF
cdr3_nt: TGCAGTGCTAGACACCAGGGGGACACCGGGGAGCTGTTTTTT

clone_size: .
d_call: .
v_call: TRBV5-1
j_call: TRBJ2-1
cdr3_aa: CASSLERSFFEQFF
cdr3_nt: TGCGCCAGCAGCTTGGAGCGCTCCTTTTTTGAGCAGTTCTTC

clone_size: many
d_call: .
v_call: TRBV12-3/TRBV12-4
j_call: TRBJ2-1
cdr3_aa: CASSLESLHEQFF
cdr3_nt: TGTGCCAGCAGTTTAGAGAGTCTCCATGAGCAGTTCTTC

clone_size: .
d_call: .
v_call: TRBV6-2/TRBV6-3
j_call: TRBJ2-5
cdr3_aa: CASSYYGGTGTSVETQYF
cdr3_nt: TGTGCCAGCAGTTACTACGGAGGGACCGGGACGTCGGTGGAGACCCAGTACTTC

clone_size: .
d_call: TRBD2
v_call: TRBV4-1
j_call: TRBJ2-7
cdr3_aa: CASSQDPREGFYEQYF
cdr3_nt: TGCGCCAGCAGCCAAGATCCGCGGGAGGGTTTCTACGAGCAGTACTTC

clone_size: many
d_call: .
v_call: TRBV27
j_call: TRBJ2-3
cdr3_aa: CASSSILTGTNTDTQYF
cdr3_nt: TGTGCCAGCAGTTCCATCCTGACCGGGACAAACACAGATACGCAGTATTTT

clone_size: many
d_call: .
v_call: TRBV30
j_call: TRBJ2-1
cdr3_aa: CAWSLGLAYNEQFF
cdr3_nt: TGTGCCTGGAGCTTGGGTCTAGCTTACAATGAGCAGTTCTTC

clone_size: .
d_call: .
v_call: TRBV6-5
j_call: TRBJ1-1
cdr3_aa: CASSYLLGSRMNTEAFF
cdr3_nt: TGTGCCAGCAGTTACCTTCTAGGGAGCAGGATGAACACTGAAGCTTTCTTT

clone_size: many
d_call: TRBD2
v_call: TRBV11-2
j_call: TRBJ2-7
cdr3_aa: CASSPSGPTYEQYF
cdr3_nt: TGTGCCAGCAGCCCTAGCGGGCCTACCTACGAGCAGTACTTC

clone_size: few
d_call: TRBD2
v_call: TRBV5-1
j_call: TRBJ2-2
cdr3_aa: CASSGGTSFAGELFF
cdr3_nt: TGCGCCAGCAGCGGGGGGACTAGCTTTGCCGGGGAGCTGTTTTTT

clone_size: many
d_call: .
v_call: TRBV6-2/TRBV6-3
j_call: TRBJ2-7
cdr3_aa: CASRRVLLEQYF
cdr3_nt: TGTGCCAGCAGACGAGTGCTGCTCGAGCAGTACTTC

clone_size: .
d_call: .
v_call: TRBV9
j_call: TRBJ1-1
cdr3_aa: CASSVGPYFDGNTEAFF
cdr3_nt: TGTGCCAGCAGCGTAGGGCCCTACTTCGACGGAAACACTGAAGCTTTCTTT

clone_size: many
d_call: .
v_call: TRBV10-3
j_call: TRBJ2-7
cdr3_aa: CAISGIEGGRPSYEQYF
cdr3_nt: TGTGCCATCAGTGGGATAGAGGGGGGGAGGCCCTCCTACGAGCAGTACTTC

clone_size: many
d_call: .
v_call: TRBV28
j_call: TRBJ1-1
cdr3_aa: CASTKAAGDTEAFF
cdr3_nt: TGTGCCAGCACCAAAGCGGCAGGGGACACTGAAGCTTTCTTT